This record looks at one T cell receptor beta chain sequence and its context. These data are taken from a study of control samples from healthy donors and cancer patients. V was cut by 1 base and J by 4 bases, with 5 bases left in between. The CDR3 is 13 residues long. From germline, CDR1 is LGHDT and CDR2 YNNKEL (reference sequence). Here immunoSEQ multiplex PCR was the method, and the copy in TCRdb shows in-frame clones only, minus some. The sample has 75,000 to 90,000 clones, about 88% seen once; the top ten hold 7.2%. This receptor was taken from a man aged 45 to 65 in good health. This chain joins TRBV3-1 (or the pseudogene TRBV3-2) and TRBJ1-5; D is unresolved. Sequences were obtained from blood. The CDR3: CASSQVSNQPQHF. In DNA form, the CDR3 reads TGTGCCAGCAGCCAAGTAAGTAATCAGCCCCAGCATTTT.